This TCR beta chain was sequenced in a study of blood T cell repertoires in COVID-19. Profiled with immunoSEQ multiplex PCR; TCRdb holds only in-frame clones, not every one. The sample has about 160,000 clones, approximately 86% seen once. The CDR3 extends over 15 amino acids. V lost 6 bases to trimming and J lost 0 bases, with 12 bases between them. Germline-derived CDR1 and CDR2 are KGHSH and LQKENI. Patients of the Seattle cohort, enrolled during active infection, were followed longitudinally. The sequence was collected from a woman aged 40 to 49 with COVID-19, enrolled during active disease. This chain uses TRBV18 with TRBJ1-3; D might be TRBD1 (6 bases). Material for sequencing was peripheral blood. Written as DNA, the CDR3 is TGTGCCAGCTCCCCCGGACAGCTCTCTGGAAACACCATATATTTT. Protein product: CASSPGQLSGNTIYF.